Sequencing of this T cell receptor (beta chain) was carried out in a study of CD8 T cells in ankylosing spondylitis. The CDR3 runs to 14 residues. The germline V and J ends were trimmed by 4 bases and 0 bases, with 10 bases remaining between them. Looked up from germline, CDR1 is GTSNPN and CDR2 is SVGIG (reference sequence). The table lists this clonotype with a few counts. Its matching antigen is unknown. The authors made TCR beta libraries by quantitative 5'-RACE with molecular barcodes. TCRdb used MiXCR to reprocess the 5' RACE reads, holding one entry per CDR3 protein. The top ten hold under 1.2% of the sample, which has roughly 440,000 distinct CDR3 sequences, about 15% seen once. Notes on the study in general: Some motif variants had been reported before (in reactive arthritis synovial fluid and blood). There was reportedly significant enrichment of clones that were disease-linked in matched ankylosing spondylitis synovial fluid. Several highly homologous variants formed a TCR beta motif that appeared characteristic of ankylosing spondylitis blood.

The TCR sequence derives from a male donor with ankylosing spondylitis. The chain couples TRBV30 to TRBJ2-1, with a weak D call TRBD2 (6 bases). Sequenced: blood, either unsorted or a sorted T cell fraction (not recorded which). CDR3 coding DNA: TGTGCCTGGATCGGGGGAAGCTCCTACAATGAGCAGTTCTTC. Translating gives CAWIGGSSYNEQFF.